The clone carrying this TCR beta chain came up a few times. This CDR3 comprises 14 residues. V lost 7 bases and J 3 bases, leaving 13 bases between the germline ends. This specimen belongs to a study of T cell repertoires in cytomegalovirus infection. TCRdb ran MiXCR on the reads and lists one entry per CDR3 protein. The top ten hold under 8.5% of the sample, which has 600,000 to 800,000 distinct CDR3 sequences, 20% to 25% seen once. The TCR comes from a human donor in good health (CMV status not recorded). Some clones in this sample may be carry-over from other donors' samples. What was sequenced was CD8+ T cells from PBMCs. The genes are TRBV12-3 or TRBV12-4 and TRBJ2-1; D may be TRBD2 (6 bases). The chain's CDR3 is CASKGDSGYNEQFF. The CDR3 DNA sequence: TGTGCCAGCAAAGGGGATAGCGGCTACAATGAGCAGTTCTTC.